These 26 T cell receptor beta chains share one sample of origin, sequenced in a study of blood T cell repertoires in COVID-19. Clones were read by immunoSEQ multiplex PCR, and TCRdb kept only the in-frame ones, dropping some. This sample has some 150,000 clones, with about 87% found just once. Sequences were obtained from peripheral blood. All receptors come from a woman aged 60-75 years who had recovered from COVID-19.

CDR3 amino acids: CASSSTVGTEAFF. CDR3 nucleotides: TGTGCCAGCAGTTCCACAGTGGGCACTGAAGCTTTCTTT. The chain employs TRBV28 and TRBJ1-1, with unresolved D. The CDR3 sequence is 13 residues long. Between the trimmed V and J ends, which lost 4 bases and 4 bases, there was a span of 10 bases. Germline V gene data show CDR1 as MDHEN and CDR2 as SYDVKM.

The J gene is TRBJ1-2, the V gene TRBV16, with 7 bases fitting TRBD1. CDR1 KGHSY and CDR2 FQNENV come from the germline V gene. V shed 2 bases and J 8 bases; nucleotides not matched to a gene: 14. The CDR3 is made up of 16 amino acids. The CDR3 sequence: CASSQGLDRAPRGYTF. CDR3 coding DNA: TGTGCCAGCAGCCAAGGGCTCGACAGGGCGCCTCGGGGCTACACCTTC.

This chain's CDR3 is CASSSSLALSYEQYF. As DNA, the CDR3 is TGTGCCAGCAGCTCCTCCCTAGCCCTCTCCTACGAGCAGTACTTC. The chain uses TRBV5-4 and TRBJ2-7; possible D gene TRBD2, 5 bases. Germline CDR1 SGHNT, CDR2 YYREEE (reference sequence). The CDR3 length is 15 residues. V lost 3 bases to trimming and J lost 0 bases, with 13 bases between them.

This clone showed up just once. The chain combines TRBV4-3 with TRBJ2-5; tentatively, D is TRBD1 (6 bases). Looked up from germline, CDR1 is LGHNA and CDR2 is YSLEER. The CDR3 contains 13 residues. Trimming left V 3 bases short and J 4 bases short, with 9 bases between. CDR3 DNA: TGCGCCAGCAGCCAGGCGGACAGAGAGACCCAGTACTTC. This translates into CASSQADRETQYF.

The chain is built from TRBV3-1 (or the pseudogene TRBV3-2) and TRBJ2-7, with 8 nucleotides matching TRBD1. The CDR3 runs to 12 residues. The V gene's germline CDR1 is LGHDT and CDR2 YNNKEL (reference sequence). V shed 3 bases, J shed 6 bases, and the junction held 1 base outside the gene matches. CDR3 sequence (DNA): TGTGCCAGCAGCCATACAGGGGGCGAGCAGTACTTC. As protein: CASSHTGGEQYF.

The rearrangement links TRBV7-2 to TRBJ2-5; D might be TRBD2 (5 bases). The ends were cut back, 5 bases at V and 8 bases at J, with 21 bases in the middle. The CDR3 runs 15 residues. The germline V gene has CDR1 SGHTA and CDR2 FQGNSA. The CDR3, as DNA: TGTGCCAGCAGCGGCAAAGCCGGCGGCGGGCGCACCCAGTACTTC. Amino acid sequence: CASSGKAGGGRTQYF.

The V and J genes are TRBV5-1 and TRBJ1-4, with 7 bases lining up with TRBD1. Germline V gene data show CDR1 as SGHRS and CDR2 as YFSETQ. The CDR3 consists of 14 residues. V shed 4 bases and J 4 bases; nucleotides not matched to a gene: 4. CDR3 sequence reads: CASSPGGNNEKLFF. The CDR3 DNA reads as TGCGCCAGCAGCCCAGGGGGGAATAATGAAAAACTGTTTTTT. Looking up the rest from reference TRBV5-1 and TRBJ1-4 gives the full variable domain: KAGVTQTPRYLIKTRGQQVTLSCSPISGHRSVSWYQQTPGQGLQFLFEYFSETQRNKGNFPGRFSGRQFSNSRSEMNVSTLELGDSALYLCASSPGGNNEKLFFGSGTQLSVL.

This chain uses TRBV19 with TRBJ2-2; perhaps TRBD2 as D (5 bases). Per the germline V gene, CDR1 is LNHDA and CDR2 is SQIVND (reference sequence). The CDR3 runs to 17 residues. The V and J ends lost 5 bases and 0 bases respectively, with 16 bases between them. CDR3: CASSSGYGATNTGELFF. The CDR3 DNA sequence: TGTGCCAGTAGTTCGGGATATGGAGCCACGAACACCGGGGAGCTGTTTTTT.

This chain links TRBV4-2 with TRBJ1-2, with 9 bases aligning to TRBD1. The CDR3 sequence is 13 residues long. Germline V lookup: CDR1 LGHNA, CDR2 YNFKEQ. After removal of 3 bases from V and 7 bases from J, the junction contained 3 bases not matched to a gene. Here the CDR3 reads CASSQGGQGGYTF. The CDR3 DNA reads TGTGCCAGCAGCCAGGGGGGACAGGGTGGCTACACCTTC.

This clone occurred a few times. The gene calls are TRBV27 and TRBJ2-2, with 14 bases matching TRBD2. The CDR3 is made up of 18 amino acids. J lost 3 bases, V lost 5 bases, and 8 bases had no gene match. Germline CDR1 reads MNHEY; CDR2 reads SMNVEV (reference sequence). The CDR3 sequence: CASSLTGLAGGYTGELFF. As DNA, the CDR3 is TGTGCCAGCAGTCTCACCGGACTAGCGGGGGGATACACCGGGGAGCTGTTTTTT.

DNA for the CDR3: TGTGCCACCAGTGACCCCGGACAGGGGGTAGGGGAGCTGTTTTTT. This codes for CATSDPGQGVGELFF. The V and J genes are TRBV24-1 and TRBJ2-2; 10 nucleotides agree with TRBD1. V lost 4 bases and J lost 8; bases outside the gene matches: 6. CDR1 KGHDR and CDR2 SFDVKD come from the germline V gene. The CDR3 extends over 15 amino acids.

This chain links TRBV5-1 with TRBJ2-3; 8 bases line up with TRBD2. The CDR3 runs to 15 residues. Germline V gene sequence: CDR1 SGHRS, CDR2 YFSETQ. With V trimmed by 5 bases and J by 1 base, 6 bases remained unmatched. In nucleotides, the CDR3 is TGCGCCAGCAGAGGAACGGGGGGGCGCACAGATACGCAGTATTTT. Its translation is CASRGTGGRTDTQYF.

This clone was counted once. The chain couples TRBV5-6 to TRBJ2-7; D may be TRBD2 (6 bases). Per germline, CDR1 SGHDT and CDR2 YYEEEE. This CDR3 has 13 residues. V lost 4 bases and J lost 3, with 11 bases in between. CDR3 coding DNA: TGTGCCAGCAGCCCCGGGGGAATCTACGAGCAGTACTTC. Translating gives CASSPGGIYEQYF.

The rearrangement joins TRBV11-2 to TRBJ2-3; 9 bases agree with TRBD2. V lost 6 bases, J lost 5 bases, and 9 bases stayed unmatched. In germline, CDR1 is SGHAT, CDR2 FQNNGV. CDR3 length equals 15 residues. The DNA for the CDR3 is TGTGCCAGCAGTTTCAGCGGGGGGCCGGGAGATACGCAGTATTTT. Protein: CASSFSGGPGDTQYF.

This clone was picked up a small number of times. The chain is built from TRBV28 and TRBJ2-2, with 7 nucleotides matching TRBD1. Germline lookup yields CDR1 MDHEN and CDR2 SYDVKM. V was clipped by 4 bases and J by 0 bases; unmatched bases: 5. This CDR3 has 16 residues. The CDR3 DNA follows: TGTGCCAGCAGTTCCGGGACAGACACGAACACCGGGGAGCTGTTTTTT. Translating gives CASSSGTDTNTGELFF.

This chain joins TRBV6-5 and TRBJ2-5; possible D gene TRBD1, 5 bases. Germline V lookup: CDR1 MNHEY, CDR2 SVGAGI. Trimming left V 6 bases short and J 5 bases short, with 16 bases between. The CDR3 runs to 14 residues. CDR3 loop: CASSPTPRGETQYF. CDR3 coding DNA: TGTGCCAGCAGCCCCACCCCAAGGGGCGAGACCCAGTACTTC.

The chain uses TRBV7-9 and TRBJ2-5; TRBD1 is a possible D gene (6 bases). CDR1 is SEHNR, CDR2 FQNEAQ, per germline (reference sequence). The CDR3 totals 13 residues. Trimming shortened V by 5 bases and J by 2 bases, and 9 bases separated the two germline ends. CDR3 in DNA: TGTGCCAGCAGCCGTGGACAGCAAGAGACCCAGTACTTC. This gives the protein CASSRGQQETQYF.

This clone came up once. V and J are TRBV7-9 and TRBJ2-1, with D tentatively TRBD1 (6 bases). This CDR3 is built from 13 residues. V was cut by 7 bases and J by 1 base, with 8 bases left in between. CDR1 is SEHNR and CDR2 is FQNEAQ in the germline V gene (reference sequence). The CDR3: CASNTGSYNEQFF. Written as DNA, the CDR3 is TGTGCCAGCAACACAGGGTCCTACAATGAGCAGTTCTTC.

This clone was seen ten or more times. The chain has TRBV2 and TRBJ1-1; D is perhaps TRBD1 (6 bases). The CDR3 is 13 residues long. V lost 8 bases and J lost 2, with 12 bases in between. Germline CDR1 SNHLY, CDR2 FYNNEI. CDR3 amino acids: CASGQSRNTEAFF. In DNA form, the CDR3 reads TGTGCCAGCGGACAGAGTAGAAACACTGAAGCTTTCTTT.

This sequence joins TRBV28 and TRBJ1-4; 7 bases match TRBD1. Germline-derived CDR1 and CDR2 are MDHEN and SYDVKM. This CDR3 has 14 amino acids. Trimming cost V 0 bases and J 8 bases; bases outside gene matches: 3. CDR3 residues: CASSLWTGKEKLFF. CDR3 DNA: TGTGCCAGCAGTTTATGGACAGGGAAAGAAAAACTGTTTTTT.

In its sample, this clone was seen a few times. V is TRBV3-1 (or the pseudogene TRBV3-2) and J is TRBJ1-3; 7 positions match TRBD1. There are 15 residues in the CDR3. V shed 1 base, J shed 5 bases, and the junction held 5 bases outside the gene matches. Germline V gives CDR1 LGHDT, CDR2 YNNKEL (reference sequence). This chain's CDR3 is CASSQGAGGRNTIYF. The CDR3 DNA sequence: TGTGCCAGCAGCCAAGGGGCAGGGGGTAGAAACACCATATATTTT.

The gene calls are TRBV29-1 and TRBJ2-2; 8 bases agree with TRBD2. Germline V gives CDR1 SQVTM, CDR2 ANQGSEA. The CDR3 runs to 14 residues. The CDR3 DNA sequence: TGCAGTGCGTTAGGGACTAGAGCCACCGGGGAGCTGTTTTTT. Translating it yields CSALGTRATGELFF.

The chain recombines TRBV5-4 with TRBJ2-5; 11 bases are a match to TRBD2. The length of the CDR3 is 16 residues. Germline lookup yields CDR1 SGHNT and CDR2 YYREEE (reference sequence). J gave up 3 bases and V 6 bases, and 10 bases lay outside the gene matches. The CDR3 here is CASTSGLAGYEETQYF. The CDR3 DNA is TGTGCCAGCACATCCGGACTAGCGGGTTATGAAGAGACCCAGTACTTC.

The V gene is TRBV5-1, the J gene TRBJ2-5; the match to TRBD2 covers 10 bases. From germline, CDR1 is SGHRS and CDR2 YFSETQ. The V segment lost 4 bases and the J segment 3 bases; nucleotides outside the gene matches: 6. The CDR3 has 15 amino acids. The DNA of the CDR3 is TGCGCCAGCAGCATACTAGCGGGGACTAAAGAGACCCAGTACTTC. The encoded protein is CASSILAGTKETQYF.

The chain is built from TRBV11-2 and TRBJ1-1; 7 bases are shared with TRBD1. J was trimmed by 3 bases and V by 6 bases; bases with no gene match: 4. Germline V gene lookup returns CDR1 SGHAT and CDR2 FQNNGV. The CDR3 runs to 13 residues. This chain's CDR3 is CASSRQGHTEAFF. DNA of the CDR3: TGTGCCAGCAGTCGACAGGGTCACACTGAAGCTTTCTTT.

The chain is built from TRBV5-1 and TRBJ2-1; D may be TRBD2 (6 bases). Germline V lookup: CDR1 SGHRS, CDR2 YFSETQ. The length of the CDR3 is 18 residues. Trimming left V 2 bases short and J 1 base short, with 19 bases between. In DNA, the CDR3 is TGCGCCAGCAGCTTTGTAGTAGGGGACTTTCCGTCCTACAATGAGCAGTTCTTC. It specifies CASSFVVGDFPSYNEQFF.